The 19 T cell receptor beta chains presented below share a single source sample, sequenced in a study of CXCR3-negative and CXCR3-positive naive CD8 T cells. Each TRB cDNA library was prepared by 5' RACE (with UMI labels). TCRdb re-called the 5' RACE reads and catalogs CDR3 proteins one per entry, DNA excluded. This sample contains 46,000 or so distinct CDR3 sequences. What was sequenced was naive CXCR3- CD8+ T cells from blood. Subset indicated: CD45RO-CCR7+CD27+CD95- naive CD8+ T cells lacking CXCR3 (TNR3-). These receptors originate from a human donor in good health. Some clones in this sample may be carry-over from other donors' samples.

V is TRBV4-1 and J is TRBJ1-1. CDR1 MGHRA and CDR2 YSYEKL come from the germline V gene. CDR3 length: 13 amino acids. CDR3 sequence reads: CASSHTRNTEALF.

The chain carries TRBV29-1 and TRBJ2-1; TCRdb indicates TRBD1, and absent DNA this call remains unverified. The CDR3 is made up of 11 amino acids. Germline values: CDR1 SQVTM, CDR2 ANQGSEA. CDR3: CSVLWGGEQFF.

The chain joins TRBV15 to TRBJ2-3. The CDR3 runs to 12 residues. The germline CDR1 and CDR2 sequences are LNHNV and YYDKDF (reference sequence). This CDR3 reads CATSIPGDTQYF.

This sequence joins TRBV7-8 and TRBJ2-3; TCRdb's assignment of TRBD2 cannot be checked, as there is no DNA. Germline V gene data show CDR1 as SGHVS and CDR2 as FQNEAQ. The CDR3 covers 16 residues. CDR3 sequence reads: CASSLEARGVADTQYF. The full variable domain, completed using reference TRBV7-8 and TRBJ2-3, is GAGVSQSPRYKVAKRGQDVALRCDPISGHVSLFWYQQALGQGPEFLTYFQNEAQLDKSGLPSDRFFAERPEGSVSTLKIQRTQQEDSAVYLCASSLEARGVADTQYFGPGTRLTVL.

The gene calls are TRBV27 and TRBJ2-7. Looked up from germline, CDR1 is MNHEY and CDR2 is SMNVEV (reference sequence). The CDR3 spans 14 residues. CDR3 protein: CASSLSAGSYEQYF.

The chain is built from TRBV10-1 and TRBJ1-1; lacking DNA, the TRBD1 call made by TCRdb goes unchecked. This CDR3 is 14 amino acids long. Germline V CDR1 and CDR2: WNHNN, SYGVQD (reference sequence). The CDR3 sequence: CASSERAGWTEAFF.

The chain is built from TRBV4-3 and TRBJ2-1; as DNA is missing, the TRBD1 call by TCRdb cannot be tested. The CDR3 spans 16 residues. Germline V gene data show CDR1 as LGHNA and CDR2 as YSLEER. Here the CDR3 reads CASSQETQGAYNEQFF.

The rearrangement uses TRBV28 and TRBJ2-2. Germline CDR1 is MDHEN and CDR2 is SYDVKM. The length of the CDR3 is 12 residues. The CDR3 sequence is CASSFYTGELFF.

The chain has TRBV15 and TRBJ2-6; TCRdb lists TRBD1, though no DNA is available to test this call. Germline V gives CDR1 LNHNV, CDR2 YYDKDF (reference sequence). The CDR3 has 16 residues. CDR3 region: CATSGRTGAGANVLTF.

The chain carries TRBV25-1 and TRBJ2-7; TCRdb calls TRBD2, which cannot be checked without DNA. The CDR3 is 15 amino acids. The V gene's germline CDR1 is MGHDK and CDR2 SYGVNS. The CDR3 reads CASSPWGTSVGEQYF.

The rearrangement links TRBV15 to TRBJ2-1; TCRdb selects TRBD1, and the lack of DNA leaves this call unchecked. The CDR3 loop spans 17 amino acids. Germline-derived CDR1 and CDR2 are LNHNV and YYDKDF (reference sequence). CDR3 in amino acids: CATSRGGGATLDDEQFF.

This chain connects TRBV7-3 to TRBJ2-7. The CDR3 sequence is 16 residues long. CDR1 and CDR2 from the germline V gene are SGHTA and FQGTGA. This chain's CDR3 is CASSSDGLQGLDEQYF.

The chain recombines TRBV5-4 with TRBJ2-1; there is no DNA to check the TCRdb D call of TRBD2. The CDR3 has 15 amino acids. Germline CDR1 SGHNT, CDR2 YYREEE (reference sequence). CDR3: CASSSEGNSYNEQFF.

Its frequency marks this clonotype as medium-sized. This chain uses TRBV29-1 with TRBJ1-3. Germline V gene data show CDR1 as SQVTM and CDR2 as ANQGSEA. The CDR3 extends over 14 amino acids. The chain's CDR3 is CSVVSQTSGNTIYF. The full variable domain, with the rest looked up from reference TRBV29-1 and TRBJ1-3, is SAVISQKPSRDICQRGTSLTIQCQVDSQVTMMFWYRQQPGQSLTLIATANQGSEATYESGFVIDKFPISRPNLTFSTLTVSNMSPEDSSIYLCSVVSQTSGNTIYFGEGSWLTVV.

The chain has TRBV4-3 and TRBJ1-2. Germline CDR1 and CDR2: LGHNA and YSLEER. CDR3 length equals 16 residues. CDR3 in amino acids: CASSQDYSEGGYGYTF.

J is TRBJ2-1 and V is TRBV29-1; TCRdb proposes TRBD1, but this gene call is untestable without DNA. Germline assignment: CDR1 SQVTM and CDR2 ANQGSEA. The CDR3 loop spans 16 amino acids. CDR3 amino acids: CSAQDDGQGPYNEQFF.

The chain is built from TRBV11-1 and TRBJ2-2; the D call from TCRdb, TRBD1, cannot be confirmed without DNA. CDR1 and CDR2 from the germline V gene are SGHAT and FQDESV (reference sequence). CDR3 size: 17 residues. The CDR3 region is CASSYRGTGLHTGELFF.

The rearrangement links TRBV6-5 to TRBJ1-1; lacking DNA, the TRBD1 call made by TCRdb goes unchecked. Germline CDR1 MNHEY, CDR2 SVGAGI. This CDR3 is built from 17 residues. CDR3 sequence reads: CASSRRGGTGLVTEAFF.

This chain links TRBV29-1 with TRBJ2-5; TCRdb designates TRBD1, a call that cannot be tested without DNA. CDR3 length: 16 residues. CDR1 SQVTM and CDR2 ANQGSEA come from the germline V gene. CDR3 sequence: CSVIPTWTGPQETQYF.